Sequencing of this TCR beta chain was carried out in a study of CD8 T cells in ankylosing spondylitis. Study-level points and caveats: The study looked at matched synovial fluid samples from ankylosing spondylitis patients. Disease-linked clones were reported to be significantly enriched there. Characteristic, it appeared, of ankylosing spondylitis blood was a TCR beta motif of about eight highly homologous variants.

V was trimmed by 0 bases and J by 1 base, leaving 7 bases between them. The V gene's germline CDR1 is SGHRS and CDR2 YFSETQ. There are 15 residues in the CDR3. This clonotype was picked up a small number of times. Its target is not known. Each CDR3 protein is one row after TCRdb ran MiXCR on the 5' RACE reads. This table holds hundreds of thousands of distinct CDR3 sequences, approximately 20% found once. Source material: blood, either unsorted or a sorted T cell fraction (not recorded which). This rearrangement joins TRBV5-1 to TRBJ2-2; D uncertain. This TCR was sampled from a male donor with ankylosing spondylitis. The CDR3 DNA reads TGCGCCAGCAGCTTGGAAGGCAGGAACACCGGGGAGCTGTTTTTT. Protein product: CASSLEGRNTGELFF.